The 32 T cell receptor beta chains presented below share a single source sample, sequenced in a study of brain T cells in children with intractable seizures. TCRdb's copy holds only in-frame clones and misses some; the assay was immunoSEQ multiplex PCR. The table records 75,000 to 80,000 clones, about 93% of them present only once. Sequencing used peripheral blood, obtained at surgery. These TCRs come from a boy under two years old with tuberous sclerosis and intractable seizures.

The genes are TRBV7-8 and TRBJ1-5, with D uncertain. CDR1 and CDR2 (germline): SGHVS, FQNEAQ. The CDR3 spans 17 residues. V lost 1 base and J 4 bases, leaving 17 bases between the germline ends. CDR3 sequence (DNA): TGTGCCAGCAGCTTAGGAAAGGGTAGACTTAGGAATCAGCCCCAGCATTTT. Its protein product is CASSLGKGRLRNQPQHF.

This chain links TRBV27 with TRBJ2-7; D may be TRBD1 (5 bases). This CDR3 region has 13 residues. The V gene's germline CDR1 is MNHEY and CDR2 SMNVEV (reference sequence). The V gene lost 7 bases and the J gene lost 3 bases, with 13 bases spanning the gap. CDR3 sequence (DNA): TGTGCCAGCATCAACCCCCAGGGCTACGAGCAGTACTTC. This encodes CASINPQGYEQYF.

The chain couples TRBV18 to TRBJ2-7; 9 bases align to TRBD1. Germline CDR1 and CDR2: KGHSH and LQKENI. The CDR3 is 15 amino acids. With V trimmed by 3 bases and J by 2 bases, 5 bases remained unmatched. The CDR3 loop reads CASSPGRTGAYEQYF. In nucleotides, the CDR3 is TGTGCCAGCTCACCTGGGAGGACAGGGGCCTACGAGCAGTACTTC.

This chain links TRBV27 with TRBJ1-2; D is possibly TRBD1 (5 bases). Deletions cut 0 bases from V and 2 bases from J, with 13 bases between. CDR1 and CDR2 from the germline V gene are MNHEY and SMNVEV (reference sequence). This CDR3 spans 16 amino acids. CDR3 sequence reads: CASSLSVGQVNYGYTF. CDR3 in DNA: TGTGCCAGCAGTTTATCGGTGGGGCAGGTCAACTATGGCTACACCTTC.

This sequence joins TRBV24-1 and TRBJ2-7, with D maybe TRBD2 (5 bases). V was pared by 4 bases and J by 3 bases, with 9 bases between. The CDR3 sequence is 13 residues long. CDR1 KGHDR and CDR2 SFDVKD come from the germline V gene. The CDR3 loop reads CATSDGRGYEQYF. The CDR3 DNA is TGTGCCACCAGTGACGGACGGGGCTACGAGCAGTACTTC.

The chain uses TRBV5-3 and TRBJ2-3; 12 bases map to TRBD1. TRBV5-3 is an ORF for which the function is uncertain. The CDR3 extends over 17 amino acids. V lost 4 bases, J lost 0 bases, and 6 bases stayed unmatched. Here the CDR3 DNA reads TGTGCCAGAAGCGCTAGCGGGACAGGGGGCAGCACAGATACGCAGTATTTT. Residues: CARSASGTGGSTDTQYF.

The chain links TRBV30 to TRBJ1-1; D unresolved. Germline lookup yields CDR1 GTSNPN and CDR2 SVGIG (reference sequence). Between the trimmed V and J ends, which lost 3 bases and 4 bases, there was a span of 6 bases. This CDR3 has 11 amino acids. CDR3 residues: CAWRESTEAFF. In DNA, the CDR3 is TGTGCCTGGAGAGAGAGCACTGAAGCTTTCTTT. The full variable domain, completed using reference TRBV30 and TRBJ1-1, is SQTIHQWPATLVQPVGSPLSLECTVEGTSNPNLYWYRQAAGRGLQLLFYSVGIGQISSEVPQNLSASRPQDRQFILSSKKLLLSDSGFYLCAWRESTEAFFGQGTRLTVV.

The chain combines TRBV28 with TRBJ1-2, with D possibly matching TRBD1 (5 bases). This CDR3 is 14 amino acids long. Germline-derived CDR1 and CDR2 are MDHEN and SYDVKM. V was clipped by 7 bases and J by 6 bases, with 18 bases between them. In DNA, the CDR3 is TGTGCCAGCACGGCAGGGAGCATTCGGGATGGCTACACCTTC. It translates to CASTAGSIRDGYTF.

In DNA, the CDR3 is TGTGCCAGCAGTGAATCGAGGGCAGTCATGAACACTGAAGCTTTCTTT. Its protein product is CASSESRAVMNTEAFF. The gene calls are TRBV25-1 and TRBJ1-1; D remains ambiguous. The V and J ends lost 1 base and 0 bases respectively, with 12 bases between them. Germline V gives CDR1 MGHDK, CDR2 SYGVNS. The CDR3 totals 16 residues.

This chain connects TRBV6-1 to TRBJ1-1; D perhaps matches TRBD1 (5 bases). CDR1 and CDR2 from the germline V gene are MNHNS and SASEGT. V dropped 3 bases and J dropped 5 bases, with 7 bases sitting between them. This CDR3 is 12 amino acids long. The DNA for the CDR3 is TGTGCCAGCAGTGAGGGGCGGACTGAAGCTTTCTTT. Protein sequence: CASSEGRTEAFF.

The chain links TRBV19 to TRBJ2-3, with D perhaps matching TRBD2 (5 bases). The germline V and J ends were trimmed by 5 bases and 3 bases, with 18 bases remaining between them. The length of the CDR3 is 16 residues. Germline values: CDR1 LNHDA, CDR2 SQIVND (reference sequence). The CDR3 DNA reads as TGTGCCAGTAGTGATATTACCAAGCGGATAACAGATACGCAGTATTTT. Translating gives CASSDITKRITDTQYF.

The V and J genes are TRBV5-6 and TRBJ1-2, with TRBD1 identical over 10 bases. CDR1 SGHDT and CDR2 YYEEEE come from the germline V gene. V gave up 0 bases and J gave up 1 base; unmatched junction bases: 0. The CDR3 is 15 amino acids. The CDR3 DNA is TGTGCCAGCAGCTTGGGGACAGGGGGTAACTATGGCTACACCTTC. Translated, it gives CASSLGTGGNYGYTF.

The V gene is TRBV27, the J gene TRBJ2-5; D possibly corresponds to TRBD2 (6 bases). V was shortened by 6 bases and J by 5 bases, with 13 bases between the two germline ends. The CDR3 is made up of 13 amino acids. Per germline, CDR1 MNHEY and CDR2 SMNVEV (reference sequence). CDR3 loop: CASRDYIRETQYF. As DNA, the CDR3 is TGTGCCAGCAGGGACTATATCCGGGAGACCCAGTACTTC.

The chain employs TRBV7-8 and TRBJ2-1; TRBD2 matches at 12 bases. The CDR3 totals 18 residues. Germline CDR1 and CDR2: SGHVS and FQNEAQ. J was trimmed by 5 bases and V by 3 bases; bases with no gene match: 11. CDR3 protein: CASSFPSGGAESHNEQFF. The CDR3 nucleotides read TGTGCCAGCAGCTTTCCTAGCGGGGGGGCGGAGTCCCACAATGAGCAGTTCTTC.

The chain has TRBV11-3 and TRBJ1-2, with a tentative D call TRBD1 (5 bases). V was trimmed by 3 bases and J by 2 bases, leaving 10 bases between them. CDR3 size: 14 residues. Germline V CDR1 and CDR2: SGHNT, YENEEA. The CDR3: CASSLSRVNYGYTF. In DNA form, the CDR3 reads TGTGCCAGCAGCTTGTCCAGGGTGAACTATGGCTACACCTTC. Looking up the rest from reference TRBV11-3 and TRBJ1-2 gives the full variable domain: EAGVVQSPRYKIIEKKQPVAFWCNPISGHNTLYWYLQNLGQGPELLIRYENEEAVDDSQLPKDRFSAERLKGVDSTLKIQPAELGDSAVYLCASSLSRVNYGYTFGSGTRLTVV.

J is TRBJ2-7 and V is TRBV19, with 12 positions matching TRBD2. Germline V gene data show CDR1 as LNHDA and CDR2 as SQIVND (reference sequence). V was clipped by 4 bases and J by 0 bases; unmatched bases: 1. This CDR3 spans 15 amino acids. CDR3 residues: CASSTSGRGSYEQYF. CDR3 DNA: TGTGCCAGTAGTACTAGCGGGAGGGGCTCCTACGAGCAGTACTTC.

The J gene is TRBJ1-4, the V gene TRBV2; 10 nucleotides agree with TRBD1. The CDR3 covers 15 residues. Unmatched junction bases numbered 5, after V lost 7 bases and J lost 3 bases. Per the germline V gene, CDR1 is SNHLY and CDR2 is FYNNEI. CDR3 in amino acids: CASIGTGVANEKLFF. In nucleotides, the CDR3 is TGTGCCAGCATCGGGACAGGGGTTGCTAATGAAAAACTGTTTTTT.

This chain links TRBV14 with TRBJ2-1; 10 nucleotides match TRBD1. V dropped 3 bases and J dropped 3; count of bases not matched to a gene: 5. The CDR3 is 16 residues long. Germline CDR1 and CDR2: SGHDN and FVKESK. CDR3: CASSQGTGVVYNEQFF. The CDR3 DNA sequence: TGTGCCAGCAGCCAGGGGACAGGGGTAGTCTACAATGAGCAGTTCTTC.

The chain couples TRBV19 to TRBJ1-2; tentative D call: TRBD1 (5 bases). The length of the CDR3 is 16 residues. Trimming shortened V by 7 bases and J by 4 bases, and 22 bases separated the two germline ends. The germline V gene encodes CDR1 LNHDA and CDR2 SQIVND (reference sequence). The CDR3 sequence is CASNPPGPAGGYGYTF. The CDR3 DNA reads as TGTGCCAGTAACCCCCCCGGCCCGGCGGGGGGCTATGGCTACACCTTC.

The rearrangement joins TRBV2 to TRBJ1-1; tentatively, D is TRBD1 (5 bases). This CDR3 contains 12 residues. Trimming took off 3 bases at V and 6 bases at J, with 8 bases between the two ends. From germline, CDR1 is SNHLY and CDR2 FYNNEI. CDR3 residues: CASSEVGAEAFF. CDR3 nucleotide sequence: TGTGCCAGCAGTGAGGTGGGGGCTGAAGCTTTCTTT.

The chain joins TRBV21-1 to TRBJ1-5. TRBV21-1 is annotated as a pseudogene. The length of the CDR3 is 15 residues. CDR3 sequence reads: CAGPRRGKSNQPQHF. The CDR3 nucleotides are TGTGCCGGGCCGAGAAGAGGGAAAAGCAATCAGCCCCAGCATTTT.

J is TRBJ1-1 and V is TRBV19; the D gene is possibly TRBD1 (5 bases). The ends were cut back, 8 bases at V and 11 bases at J, with 18 bases in the middle. CDR3 length equals 12 residues. Germline V gene sequence: CDR1 LNHDA, CDR2 SQIVND (reference sequence). The CDR3 nucleotides are TGTGCCAGTTCCCTCCCGGGGCCGGAGGCTTTCTTT. Amino acids: CASSLPGPEAFF.

This sequence joins TRBV12-5 and TRBJ2-5; D is ambiguous. Trimming shortened V by 6 bases and J by 5 bases, and 16 bases separated the two germline ends. This CDR3 has 14 residues. Germline CDR1 and CDR2: LGHNT and FRNRAP. CDR3 bases: TGTGCTAGTGGCCTGAATGGCCCTCCGGAGACCCAGTACTTC. It encodes CASGLNGPPETQYF.

The chain recombines TRBV6-5 with TRBJ1-3; D not certain. V shed 2 bases and J shed 1 base, with 6 bases lying between them. The V gene's germline CDR1 is MNHEY and CDR2 SVGAGI. There are 14 residues in the CDR3. The CDR3 reads CASSYEISGNTIYF. As DNA, the CDR3 is TGTGCCAGCAGTTACGAGATATCTGGAAACACCATATATTTT.

Only one count was recorded for this clone. The chain couples TRBV9 to TRBJ2-1, with D perhaps being TRBD1 or TRBD2 (6 bases each). V was cut by 3 bases and J by 5 bases, with 15 bases left in between. From germline, CDR1 is SGDLS and CDR2 YYNGEE. The CDR3 is 15 amino acids. CDR3 sequence (DNA): TGTGCCAGCAGCGCTACTAGGGGGGATGACAATGAGCAGTTCTTC. This gives the protein CASSATRGDDNEQFF.

This chain connects TRBV7-2 to TRBJ2-5; D gene uncertain. CDR1 and CDR2 from the germline V gene are SGHTA and FQGNSA. Trimming removed 5 bases at V and 1 base at J, with 8 bases between. This CDR3 comprises 13 residues. The CDR3 here is CASSIRSQETQYF. CDR3 bases: TGTGCCAGCAGCATTAGATCCCAAGAGACCCAGTACTTC.

The chain recombines TRBV18 with TRBJ2-1; maybe TRBD2 (5 bases). The CDR3 length is 15 residues. The V end lost 4 bases, the J end lost 4 bases, and 14 bases lay between the germline ends. Germline CDR1 and CDR2: KGHSH and LQKENI. This CDR3 reads CASSRVPGSYNEQFF. The CDR3, as DNA: TGTGCCAGCTCACGTGTCCCGGGGTCGTACAATGAGCAGTTCTTC.

V gene TRBV9 combines with J gene TRBJ2-1; weak D call: TRBD2 (6 bases). Trimming took 0 bases from V and 0 from J, leaving 16 bases between them. This CDR3 is built from 18 residues. Germline V CDR1 and CDR2: SGDLS, YYNGEE. This CDR3 reads CASSVGHGAGSSYNEQFF. Here the CDR3 DNA reads TGTGCCAGCAGCGTAGGACATGGTGCGGGGAGCTCCTACAATGAGCAGTTCTTC.

V usage is TRBV7-3 and J usage is TRBJ2-3, with TRBD2 matching over 13 bases. Germline CDR1 is SGHTA and CDR2 is FQGTGA. The CDR3 covers 16 residues. After removal of 4 bases from V and 10 bases from J, the junction contained 11 bases not matched to a gene. CDR3 DNA sequence: TGTGCCAGCAGCTCCGGACTAGCGGGGGTTCCCAGCCCGCAGTATTTT. Translation gives CASSSGLAGVPSPQYF. The complete variable domain, with remaining parts taken from reference TRBV7-3 and TRBJ2-3, reads GAGVSQTPSNKVTEKGKYVELRCDPISGHTALYWYRQSLGQGPEFLIYFQGTGAADDSGLPNDRFFAVRPEGSVSTLKIQRTERGDSAVYLCASSSGLAGVPSPQYFGPGTRLTVL.

This sequence joins TRBV5-6 and TRBJ1-4; D uncertain. CDR3 length: 14 residues. Germline V gene lookup returns CDR1 SGHDT and CDR2 YYEEEE. Trimming removed 0 bases at V and 8 bases at J, with 11 bases between. CDR3 nucleotide sequence: TGTGCCAGCAGCTTGGCCGGTTTCGGGGAAAAACTGTTTTTT. Encoded protein: CASSLAGFGEKLFF.

The chain recombines TRBV24-1 with TRBJ2-5, with D unresolved. Germline assignment: CDR1 KGHDR and CDR2 SFDVKD. Trimming removed 4 bases at V and 1 base at J, with 12 bases between. The CDR3 has 15 residues. This CDR3 is CATSEGASFQETQYF. The CDR3 DNA follows: TGTGCCACCAGTGAGGGTGCCTCCTTCCAAGAGACCCAGTACTTC.

The chain is built from TRBV5-6 and TRBJ2-4; maybe TRBD1 (6 bases). Trimming cost V 2 bases and J 6 bases, with 12 bases left between them. Germline V gene sequence: CDR1 SGHDT, CDR2 YYEEEE. There are 14 residues in the CDR3. The CDR3: CASSLQGLGNIQYF. CDR3 coding DNA: TGTGCCAGCAGCTTACAGGGTTTGGGAAACATTCAGTACTTC.